The table lists the clone carrying this TCR beta chain with many counts. What it recognizes is unknown. This entry is derived from a study of CD8 T cells in ankylosing spondylitis. Study results and caveats: Made up of about eight highly homologous variants, a TCR beta motif appeared characteristic of ankylosing spondylitis blood. Disease-linked clones displayed a CD8+ phenotype and appeared relatively rarely in peripheral blood. Before this, some motif variants had been reported in reactive arthritis synovial fluid and blood.

This CDR3 spans 13 amino acids. Germline V gene sequence: CDR1 SGDLS, CDR2 YYNGEE. Trimming left V 0 bases short and J 1 base short, with 3 bases between. With molecular barcodes, quantitative 5'-RACE was used to make the TCR beta libraries. Via MiXCR, TCRdb re-called the 5' RACE reads, giving one row per CDR3 protein. The table has 25,000 to 30,000 distinct CDR3 sequences, around 5.2% seen once. This chain joins TRBV9 and TRBJ2-3; D is uncertain. Sequencing input: blood, either unsorted or a sorted T cell fraction (not recorded which). The source is a female donor with ankylosing spondylitis or in good health (not recorded which). The CDR3 DNA reads TGTGCCAGCAGCGTAGCCGGCACAGATACGCAGTATTTT. Translating it yields CASSVAGTDTQYF.